This TCR beta chain stems from a study of T cells after yellow fever vaccination. This clonotype was recorded a few times. No antigen is known for it. V trimming: 0 bases; J trimming: 4 bases; junction bases outside the gene matches: 10. The CDR3 covers 17 residues. Germline V gene sequence: CDR1 MNHEY, CDR2 SVGEGT. A process of 5'RACE template switching, which added a universal primer site and UMIs, was used to make TCR cDNA. TCRdb redid the calling of the 5' RACE reads with MiXCR, one entry per CDR3 protein. The profile covers 450,000 to 550,000 distinct CDR3 sequences, with about 19% appearing a single time and roughly an eighth taken by the ten largest. Study-wide results and caveats: Within FACS-sorted repertoires, abundant clonotypes contaminating from the bulk population could be present. Clones from primary vaccination mostly reappeared after the booster (96% CD4, under 90% CD8).

The sequencing here drew on PBMCs, taken 15 days after the yellow fever booster vaccination. The sequence derives from a man aged 30-40 years who received the YFV17D yellow fever vaccine. The chain combines TRBV6-2 or TRBV6-3 with TRBJ2-3, with 7 bases identical to TRBD1. CDR3 region: CASSYSKGAVTADTQYF. The CDR3 coding sequence is TGTGCCAGCAGTTACTCGAAGGGGGCGGTCACCGCAGATACGCAGTATTTT.